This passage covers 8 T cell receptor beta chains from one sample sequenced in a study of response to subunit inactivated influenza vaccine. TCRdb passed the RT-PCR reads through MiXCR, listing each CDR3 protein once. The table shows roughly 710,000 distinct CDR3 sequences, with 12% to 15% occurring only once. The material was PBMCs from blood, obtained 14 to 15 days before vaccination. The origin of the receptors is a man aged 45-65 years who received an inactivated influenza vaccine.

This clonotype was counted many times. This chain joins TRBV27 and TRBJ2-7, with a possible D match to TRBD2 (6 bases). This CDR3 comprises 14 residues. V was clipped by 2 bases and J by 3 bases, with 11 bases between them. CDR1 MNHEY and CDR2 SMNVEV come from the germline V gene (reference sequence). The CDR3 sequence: CASSLIGGNYEQYF. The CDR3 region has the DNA TGTGCCAGCAGTTTAATCGGCGGGAACTACGAGCAGTACTTC.

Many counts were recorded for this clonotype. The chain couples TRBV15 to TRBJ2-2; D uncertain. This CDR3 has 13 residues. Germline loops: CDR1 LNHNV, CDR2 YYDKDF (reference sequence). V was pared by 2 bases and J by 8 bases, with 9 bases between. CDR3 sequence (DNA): TGTGCCACCAGCAGACCCACTAAAGGGGAGCTGTTTTTT. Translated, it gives CATSRPTKGELFF.

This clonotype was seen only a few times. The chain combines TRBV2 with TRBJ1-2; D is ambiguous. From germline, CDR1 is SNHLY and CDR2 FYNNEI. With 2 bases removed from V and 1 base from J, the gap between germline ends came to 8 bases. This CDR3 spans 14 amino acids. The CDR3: CASSELWVNYGYTF. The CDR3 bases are TGTGCCAGCAGTGAACTTTGGGTTAACTATGGCTACACCTTC.

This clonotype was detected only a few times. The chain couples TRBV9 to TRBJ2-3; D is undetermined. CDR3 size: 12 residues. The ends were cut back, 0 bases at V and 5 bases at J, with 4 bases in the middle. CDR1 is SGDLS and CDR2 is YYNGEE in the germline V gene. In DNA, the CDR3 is TGTGCCAGCAGCGTAGTCAGAGATACGCAGTATTTT. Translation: CASSVVRDTQYF. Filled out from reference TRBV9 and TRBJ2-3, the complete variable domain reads DSGVTQTPKHLITATGQRVTLRCSPRSGDLSVYWYQQSLDQGLQFLIQYYNGEERAKGNILERFSAQQFPDLHSELNLSSLELGDSALYFCASSVVRDTQYFGPGTRLTVL.

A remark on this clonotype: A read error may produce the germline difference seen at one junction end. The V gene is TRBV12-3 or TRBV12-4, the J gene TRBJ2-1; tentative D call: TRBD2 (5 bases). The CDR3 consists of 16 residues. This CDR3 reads CASTLRASFSYNEQFF. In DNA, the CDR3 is TGTGCCAGCACTTTACGGGCTAGCTTTTCCTACAATGAGCAGTTCTTC.

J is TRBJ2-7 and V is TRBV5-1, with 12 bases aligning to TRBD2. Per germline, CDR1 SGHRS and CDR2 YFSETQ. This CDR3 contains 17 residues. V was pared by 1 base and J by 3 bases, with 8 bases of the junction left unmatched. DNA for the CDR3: TGCGCCAGCAGCTTGTCCGATACTAGCGGGAGGTTCTACGAGCAGTACTTC. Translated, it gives CASSLSDTSGRFYEQYF.

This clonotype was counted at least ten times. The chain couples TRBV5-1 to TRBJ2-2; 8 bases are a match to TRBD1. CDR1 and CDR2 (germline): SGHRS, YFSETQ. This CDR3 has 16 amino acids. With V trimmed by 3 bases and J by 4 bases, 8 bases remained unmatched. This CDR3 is CASSSGQGAGTGELFF. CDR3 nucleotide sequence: TGCGCCAGCAGCTCTGGCCAGGGGGCTGGCACCGGGGAGCTGTTTTTT. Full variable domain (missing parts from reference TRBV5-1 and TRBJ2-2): KAGVTQTPRYLIKTRGQQVTLSCSPISGHRSVSWYQQTPGQGLQFLFEYFSETQRNKGNFPGRFSGRQFSNSRSEMNVSTLELGDSALYLCASSSGQGAGTGELFFGEGSRLTVL.

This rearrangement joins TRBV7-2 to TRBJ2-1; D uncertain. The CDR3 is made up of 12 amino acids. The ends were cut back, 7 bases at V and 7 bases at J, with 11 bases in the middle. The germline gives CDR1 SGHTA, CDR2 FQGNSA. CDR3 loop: CASTFLGNEQFF. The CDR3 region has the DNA TGTGCCAGCACCTTTTTAGGGAATGAGCAGTTCTTC. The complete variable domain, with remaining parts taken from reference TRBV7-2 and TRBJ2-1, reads GAGVSQSPSNKVTEKGKDVELRCDPISGHTALYWYRQSLGQGLEFLIYFQGNSAPDKSGLPSDRFSAERTGGSVSTLTIQRTQQEDSAVYLCASTFLGNEQFFGPGTRLTVL.